This T cell receptor (beta chain) stems from a study of T cell responses to AZD1222 COVID-19 vaccine. Turning to this clone: The antigen remains undetermined.

Germline CDR1 is SGHDN and CDR2 is FVKESK. Trimming took 0 bases from V and 5 from J, leaving 8 bases between them. This CDR3 contains 14 residues. Findings and caveats of the study: The sample set comprised mostly white British donors with more females, and clonal diversity was possibly underestimated. Seropositive at baseline were only five or six AZD1222 recipients. CD4 TCRs associated with vaccination spanned spike, dominating at 160-218 and 743-854.

The protocol was immunoSEQ multiplex PCR, while the TCRdb copy is restricted to in-frame clones and leaves out a portion. The table has approximately 110,000 clones, around 90% seen once. The sequence was collected from an adult in good health. Specimen: peripheral blood, collected on day 0 of AZD1222 vaccination. The chain carries TRBV14 and TRBJ2-1; D might be TRBD2 (5 bases). CDR3 sequence (DNA): TGTGCCAGCAGCCAAGATTGGCGGGACAATGAGCAGTTCTTC. This encodes CASSQDWRDNEQFF. The full variable domain, in which reference TRBV14 and TRBJ2-1 provide the parts outside the CDR3, is EAGVTQFPSHSVIEKGQTVTLRCDPISGHDNLYWYRRVMGKEIKFLLHFVKESKQDESGMPNNRFLAERTGGTYSTLKVQPAELEDSGVYFCASSQDWRDNEQFFGPGTRLTVL.